The TCR beta chain described here comes from a study of spatial heterogeneity in lung cancer. The study's findings and limits: Blood carried ubiquitous expanded tumor TCRs more at resection than follow-up.

CDR1 and CDR2 from the germline V gene are DFQATT and SNEGSKA (reference sequence). The CDR3 is made up of 17 amino acids. Trimming cost V 4 bases and J 0 bases; bases outside gene matches: 9. Each molecule of TCR cDNA was tagged with one unique molecular identifier. TCRdb reprocessed the 5' RACE reads with MiXCR, giving one entry per CDR3 protein. The sample lists 70,000 to 90,000 distinct CDR3 sequences; roughly 15% were seen once. Points on this clonotype: The target antigen is unknown.

Time point reported: sample taken at primary tumor resection. Tumor, nontumor lung or frozen PBMC supplied whole RNA that was sequenced unsorted. The clonotype was recovered from a male donor with early-stage non-small cell lung cancer. The V call is TRBV20-1, the J call TRBJ1-5; 10 bases agree with TRBD1. The material sequenced was PBMCs, taken at surgery. The CDR3 nucleotides are TGCAGTGCTACCGGGACAGGGGAAATTTATAGCAATCAGCCCCAGCATTTT. Protein sequence: CSATGTGEIYSNQPQHF.